The 14 T cell receptor beta chains below come from one sample, sequenced in a study of radiation and T cells in renal cell carcinoma. Using immunoSEQ multiplex PCR, the repertoire was profiled, and TCRdb retains in-frame clones only, with some absent. The sample holds roughly 150,000 clones; roughly 90% are singletons and the top ten take approximately 12%. Stated time point: blood 2 weeks post-SBRT. Noted treatment: 15 Gy SBRT to primary tumor, nephrectomy 4 weeks later. The sequences come from blood, collected from a patient whose treatment included radiotherapy and nephrectomy. Receptors were obtained from a woman aged 45 to 65 with renal cell carcinoma.

The chain recombines TRBV5-1 with TRBJ2-7; D might be TRBD1 (6 bases). Germline V lookup: CDR1 SGHRS, CDR2 YFSETQ. The length of the CDR3 is 14 residues. Trimming stripped 2 bases from V and 2 bases from J, with 11 bases between. The CDR3 loop reads CASSFQDSTYEQYF. CDR3 in DNA: TGCGCCAGCAGCTTCCAGGACAGCACCTACGAGCAGTACTTC.

The chain employs TRBV6-1 and TRBJ1-1; the D is unclear. V was cut by 7 bases and J by 2 bases, with 11 bases left in between. Germline CDR1 is MNHNS and CDR2 is SASEGT. The CDR3 is 13 residues long. CDR3 nucleotides: TGTGCCAGCACCGGGCAGCTAAACACTGAAGCTTTCTTT. Translated: CASTGQLNTEAFF.

The V and J genes are TRBV4-3 and TRBJ1-2; maybe TRBD1 (5 bases). In germline, CDR1 is LGHNA, CDR2 YSLEER. Trimming removed 1 base at V and 4 bases at J, with 16 bases between. CDR3 length: 16 amino acids. This CDR3 reads CASSQVYRGVLYGYTF. CDR3 DNA: TGCGCCAGCAGCCAAGTCTACCGAGGGGTCCTCTATGGCTACACCTTC.

The rearrangement links TRBV21-1 to TRBJ2-7; the tabulated D call, TRBD1, remains unverified against the DNA. TRBV21-1 is assigned pseudogene status. The CDR3 totals 17 residues. Here the CDR3 reads CASSKDSKSDSAYEQYF. The CDR3 bases are TGTGCCAGCAGCAAAGACTCAAAGTCAGACAGCGCCTACGAGCAGTACTTC.

The rearrangement joins TRBV30 to TRBJ1-1, with D unresolved. Germline-derived CDR1 and CDR2 are GTSNPN and SVGIG (reference sequence). The CDR3 is 12 amino acids. The ends were cut back, 1 base at V and 5 bases at J, with 8 bases in the middle. CDR3 nucleotides: TGTGCCTGGAGTGCAGGTCTGACTGAAGCTTTCTTT. Its protein is CAWSAGLTEAFF.

The genes are TRBV4-2 and TRBJ1-3, with D unresolved. The germline V gene encodes CDR1 LGHNA and CDR2 YNFKEQ. V shed 4 bases and J shed 0 bases, with 13 bases lying between them. The CDR3 is made up of 16 amino acids. The CDR3 coding sequence is TGTGCCAGCAGCCCCGTAACGGGGAGCTCTGGAAACACCATATATTTT. Translating it yields CASSPVTGSSGNTIYF.

A few counts support this clone. The rearrangement uses TRBV20-1 and TRBJ1-1; D is unresolved. The CDR3 has 11 amino acids. V was trimmed by 5 bases and J by 5 bases, leaving 9 bases between them. CDR1 and CDR2 from the germline V gene are DFQATT and SNEGSKA (reference sequence). DNA of the CDR3: TGCAGTGCTGAGAGGGATACTGAAGCTTTCTTT. Translating it yields CSAERDTEAFF.

V and J are TRBV11-2 and TRBJ1-2, with 10 bases lining up with TRBD1. This CDR3 contains 17 residues. The junction had 14 bases not matched to a gene; V was cut back by 2 bases and J by 8 bases. Per the germline V gene, CDR1 is SGHAT and CDR2 is FQNNGV. The CDR3 loop reads CASSLNGDRGVSGGYTF. The CDR3 nucleotides are TGTGCCAGCAGCTTAAATGGGGACAGGGGCGTCTCTGGGGGCTACACCTTC. The full variable domain, rest sourced from reference TRBV11-2 and TRBJ1-2, is EAGVAQSPRYKIIEKRQSVAFWCNPISGHATLYWYQQILGQGPKLLIQFQNNGVVDDSQLPKDRFSAERLKGVDSTLKIQPAKLEDSAVYLCASSLNGDRGVSGGYTFGSGTRLTVV.

The J gene is TRBJ1-1, the V gene TRBV7-9; D is ambiguous. V lost 5 bases, J lost 1 base, and 8 bases lay in between. CDR1 is SEHNR and CDR2 is FQNEAQ in the germline V gene (reference sequence). The CDR3 has 13 amino acids. The CDR3 loop is CASSLLENTEAFF. The CDR3 DNA sequence: TGTGCCAGCAGCCTATTAGAGAACACTGAAGCTTTCTTT. The complete variable domain, with remaining parts taken from reference TRBV7-9 and TRBJ1-1, reads DTGVSQNPRHKITKRGQNVTFRCDPISEHNRLYWYRQTLGQGPEFLTYFQNEAQLEKSRLLSDRFSAERPKGSFSTLEIQRTEQGDSAMYLCASSLLENTEAFFGQGTRLTVV.

The chain is built from TRBV6-5 and TRBJ2-1; D is unresolved. V lost 5 bases and J 4 bases, leaving 15 bases between the germline ends. The CDR3 is 15 residues long. Germline V CDR1 and CDR2: MNHEY, SVGAGI. The CDR3 loop is CASSPIGPRYNEQFF. CDR3 DNA sequence: TGTGCCAGCAGTCCCATAGGGCCAAGATACAATGAGCAGTTCTTC.

The chain employs TRBV15 and TRBJ2-5, with 7 bases fitting TRBD2. The CDR3 spans 15 residues. Trimming cost V 7 bases and J 5 bases; bases outside gene matches: 13. Germline lookup yields CDR1 LNHNV and CDR2 YYDKDF (reference sequence). The CDR3 sequence is CATTSDNGGFETQYF. Written as DNA, the CDR3 is TGTGCCACCACCTCGGACAACGGGGGGTTTGAGACCCAGTACTTC.

This sequence joins TRBV6-1 and TRBJ1-1, with D perhaps matching TRBD1 (6 bases). CDR3 length: 13 amino acids. Trimming took off 10 bases at V and 2 bases at J, with 14 bases between the two ends. Germline-derived CDR1 and CDR2 are MNHNS and SASEGT. Here the CDR3 reads CAILPGTNTEAFF. The CDR3, as DNA: TGTGCCATCCTACCCGGGACAAACACTGAAGCTTTCTTT.

The gene calls are TRBV5-1 and TRBJ2-1; D call uncertain. Looked up from germline, CDR1 is SGHRS and CDR2 is YFSETQ. The germline V and J ends were trimmed by 0 bases and 5 bases, with 3 bases remaining between them. The CDR3 has 12 residues. The CDR3 here is CASSLENNEQFF. CDR3 in DNA: TGCGCCAGCAGCTTGGAGAACAATGAGCAGTTCTTC.

The chain uses TRBV18 and TRBJ1-2; 9 bases are a match to TRBD1. CDR3 length equals 18 residues. Trimming cost V 2 bases and J 8 bases; bases outside gene matches: 18. Per germline, CDR1 KGHSH and CDR2 LQKENI. DNA of the CDR3: TGTGCCAGCTCACCAGTTTCCGGGACAGGGAATCCTATGAACGGCTACACCTTC. It yields the protein CASSPVSGTGNPMNGYTF.